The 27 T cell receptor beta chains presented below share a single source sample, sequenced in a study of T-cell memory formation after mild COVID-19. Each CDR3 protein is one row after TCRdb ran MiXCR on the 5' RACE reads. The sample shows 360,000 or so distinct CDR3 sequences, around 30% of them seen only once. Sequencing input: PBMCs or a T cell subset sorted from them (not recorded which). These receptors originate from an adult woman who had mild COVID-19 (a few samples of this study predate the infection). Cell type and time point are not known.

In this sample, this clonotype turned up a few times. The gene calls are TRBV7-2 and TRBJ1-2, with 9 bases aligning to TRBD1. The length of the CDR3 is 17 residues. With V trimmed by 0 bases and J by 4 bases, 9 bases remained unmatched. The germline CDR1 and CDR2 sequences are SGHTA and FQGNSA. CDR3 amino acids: CASSLAPTGGPLYGYTF. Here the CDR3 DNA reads TGTGCCAGCAGCTTAGCCCCGACAGGGGGACCTCTCTATGGCTACACCTTC.

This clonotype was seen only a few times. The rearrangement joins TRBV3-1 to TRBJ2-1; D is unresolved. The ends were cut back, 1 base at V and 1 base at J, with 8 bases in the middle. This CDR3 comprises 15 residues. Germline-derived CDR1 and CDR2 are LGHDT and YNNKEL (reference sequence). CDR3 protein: CASSQGPNSYNEQFF. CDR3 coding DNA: TGTGCCAGCAGCCAAGGTCCGAATTCCTACAATGAGCAGTTCTTC.

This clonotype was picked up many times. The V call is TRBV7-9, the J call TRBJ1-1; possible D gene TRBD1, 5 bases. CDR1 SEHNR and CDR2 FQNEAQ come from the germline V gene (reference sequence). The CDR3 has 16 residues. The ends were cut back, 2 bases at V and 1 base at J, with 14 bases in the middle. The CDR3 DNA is TGTGCCAGCAGCTTAACAGACACGGGGGGGAACACTGAAGCTTTCTTT. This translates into CASSLTDTGGNTEAFF.

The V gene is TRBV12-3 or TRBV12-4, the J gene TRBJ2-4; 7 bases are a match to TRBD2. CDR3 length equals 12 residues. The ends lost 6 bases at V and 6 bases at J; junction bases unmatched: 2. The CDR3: CASSWEGNIQYF. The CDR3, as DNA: TGTGCCAGCAGCTGGGAGGGAAACATTCAGTACTTC.

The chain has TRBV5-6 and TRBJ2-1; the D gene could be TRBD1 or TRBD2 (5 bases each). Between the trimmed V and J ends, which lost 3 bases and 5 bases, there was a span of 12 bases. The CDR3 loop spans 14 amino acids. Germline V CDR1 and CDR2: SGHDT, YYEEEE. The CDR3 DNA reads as TGTGCCAGCAGCTACGGGACGTTACACAATGAGCAGTTCTTC. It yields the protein CASSYGTLHNEQFF.

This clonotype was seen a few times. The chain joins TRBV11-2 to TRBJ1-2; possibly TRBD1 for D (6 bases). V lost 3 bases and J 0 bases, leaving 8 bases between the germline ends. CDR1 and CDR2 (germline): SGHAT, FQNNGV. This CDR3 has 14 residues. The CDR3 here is CASSFGDTNYGYTF. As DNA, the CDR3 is TGTGCCAGCAGCTTTGGGGACACTAACTATGGCTACACCTTC. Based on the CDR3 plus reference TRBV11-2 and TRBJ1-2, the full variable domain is EAGVAQSPRYKIIEKRQSVAFWCNPISGHATLYWYQQILGQGPKLLIQFQNNGVVDDSQLPKDRFSAERLKGVDSTLKIQPAKLEDSAVYLCASSFGDTNYGYTFGSGTRLTVV.

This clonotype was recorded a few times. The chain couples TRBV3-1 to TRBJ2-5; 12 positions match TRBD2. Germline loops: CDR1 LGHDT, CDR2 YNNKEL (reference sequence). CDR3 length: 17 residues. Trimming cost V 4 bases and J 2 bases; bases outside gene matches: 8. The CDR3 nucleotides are TGTGCCAGCAGCCGACTAGCGGGAGAACGGGAGCAAGAGACCCAGTACTTC. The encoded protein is CASSRLAGEREQETQYF.

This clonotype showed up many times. The CDR3: CASSLLGYEQYF. CDR3 coding DNA: TGTGCCAGCAGTTTGCTAGGGTACGAGCAGTACTTC. The chain combines TRBV12-3 or TRBV12-4 with TRBJ2-7; D is unclear. CDR3 length: 12 amino acids. The V gene lost 3 bases and the J gene lost 4 bases, with 7 bases spanning the gap.

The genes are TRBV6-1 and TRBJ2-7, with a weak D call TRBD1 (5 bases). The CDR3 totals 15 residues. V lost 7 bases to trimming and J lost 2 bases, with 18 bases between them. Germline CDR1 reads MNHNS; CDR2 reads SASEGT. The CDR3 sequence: CASNQPGQGAYEQYF. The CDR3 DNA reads TGTGCCAGCAATCAGCCTGGGCAGGGTGCCTACGAGCAGTACTTC.

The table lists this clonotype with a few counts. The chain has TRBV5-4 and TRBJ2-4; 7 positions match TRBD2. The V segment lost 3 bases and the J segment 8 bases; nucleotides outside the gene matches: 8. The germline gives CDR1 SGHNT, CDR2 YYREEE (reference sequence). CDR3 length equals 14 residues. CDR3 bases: TGTGCCAGCAGCTCCTTTAACAGCGGGGACATTCAGTACTTC. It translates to CASSSFNSGDIQYF.

CDR3 nucleotide sequence: TGTGCCAGCCGCGGGACTAGCGGGGACCCAGAGCAGTTCTTC. It encodes CASRGTSGDPEQFF. This chain links TRBV12-3 or TRBV12-4 with TRBJ2-1; 13 bases are a match to TRBD2. The V gene end was trimmed by 8 bases and the J gene end by 10 bases; junction bases not matched to a gene: 8. The CDR3 loop spans 14 amino acids.

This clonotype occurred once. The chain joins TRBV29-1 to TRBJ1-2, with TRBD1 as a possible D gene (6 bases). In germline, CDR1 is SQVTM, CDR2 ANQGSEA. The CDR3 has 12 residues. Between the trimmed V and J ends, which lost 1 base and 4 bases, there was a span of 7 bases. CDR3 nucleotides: TGCAGCGTTGAAGGAGGGGGCTATGGCTACACCTTC. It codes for CSVEGGGYGYTF.

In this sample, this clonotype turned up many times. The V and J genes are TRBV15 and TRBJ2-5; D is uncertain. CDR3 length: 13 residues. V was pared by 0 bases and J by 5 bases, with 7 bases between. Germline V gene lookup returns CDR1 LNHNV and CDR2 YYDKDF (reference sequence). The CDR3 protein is CATSRDLLETQYF. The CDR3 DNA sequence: TGTGCCACCAGCAGAGATCTTTTGGAGACCCAGTACTTC. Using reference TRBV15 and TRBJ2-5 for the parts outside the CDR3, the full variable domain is DAMVIQNPRYQVTQFGKPVTLSCSQTLNHNVMYWYQQKSSQAPKLLFHYYDKDFNNEADTPDNFQSRRPNTSFCFLDIRSPGLGDTAMYLCATSRDLLETQYFGPGTRLLVL.

The CDR3 DNA is TGTGCCAGCAGTGAAGTGAGGGAGCAGTTCTTC. This sequence encodes CASSEVREQFF. The chain is built from TRBV2 and TRBJ2-1; no definite D call. The CDR3 is 11 amino acids. Germline lookup yields CDR1 SNHLY and CDR2 FYNNEI. Trimming took 1 base from V and 10 from J, leaving 5 bases between them.

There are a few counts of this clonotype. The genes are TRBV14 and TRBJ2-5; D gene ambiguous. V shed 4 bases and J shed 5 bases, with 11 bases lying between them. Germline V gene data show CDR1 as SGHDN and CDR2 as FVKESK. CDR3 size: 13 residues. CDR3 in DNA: TGTGCCAGCAGCCCCAGGTTCCGGGAGACCCAGTACTTC. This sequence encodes CASSPRFRETQYF.

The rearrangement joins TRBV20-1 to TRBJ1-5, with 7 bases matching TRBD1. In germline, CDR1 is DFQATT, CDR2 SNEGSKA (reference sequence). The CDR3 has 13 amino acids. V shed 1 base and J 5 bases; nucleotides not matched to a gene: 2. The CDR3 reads CSARGQGDQPQHF. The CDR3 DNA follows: TGCAGTGCTAGAGGCCAGGGGGATCAGCCCCAGCATTTT.

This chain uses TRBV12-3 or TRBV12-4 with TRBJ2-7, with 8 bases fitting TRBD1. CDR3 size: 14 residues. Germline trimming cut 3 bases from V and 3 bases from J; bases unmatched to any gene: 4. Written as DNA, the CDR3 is TGTGCCAGCAGTTTTCGGACAGGGCACTACGAGCAGTACTTC. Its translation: CASSFRTGHYEQYF.

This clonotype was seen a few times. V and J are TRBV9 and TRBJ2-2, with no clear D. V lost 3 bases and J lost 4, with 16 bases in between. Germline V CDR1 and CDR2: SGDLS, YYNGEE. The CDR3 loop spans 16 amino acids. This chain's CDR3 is CASSAYGSASTGELFF. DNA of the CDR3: TGTGCCAGCAGCGCCTATGGGTCGGCGAGCACCGGGGAGCTGTTTTTT.

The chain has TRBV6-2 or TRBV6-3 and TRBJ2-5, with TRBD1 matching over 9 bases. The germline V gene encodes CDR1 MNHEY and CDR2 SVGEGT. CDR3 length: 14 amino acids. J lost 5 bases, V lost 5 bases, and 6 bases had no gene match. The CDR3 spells CASSLTGGRETQYF. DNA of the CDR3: TGTGCCAGCAGTCTCACAGGGGGCCGGGAGACCCAGTACTTC.

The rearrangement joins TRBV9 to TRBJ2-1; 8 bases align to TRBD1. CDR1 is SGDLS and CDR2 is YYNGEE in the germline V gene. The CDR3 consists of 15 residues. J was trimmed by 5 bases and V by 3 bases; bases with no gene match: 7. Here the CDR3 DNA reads TGTGCCAGCAGCGCGGGCTGGACAGGGCACAATGAGCAGTTCTTC. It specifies CASSAGWTGHNEQFF.

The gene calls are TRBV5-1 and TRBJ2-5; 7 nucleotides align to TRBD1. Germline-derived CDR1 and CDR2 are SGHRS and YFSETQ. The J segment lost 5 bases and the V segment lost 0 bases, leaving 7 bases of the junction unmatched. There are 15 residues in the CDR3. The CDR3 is CASSLVGQVTETQYF. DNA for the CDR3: TGCGCCAGCAGCTTGGTAGGACAGGTCACGGAGACCCAGTACTTC. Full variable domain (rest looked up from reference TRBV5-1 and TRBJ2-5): KAGVTQTPRYLIKTRGQQVTLSCSPISGHRSVSWYQQTPGQGLQFLFEYFSETQRNKGNFPGRFSGRQFSNSRSEMNVSTLELGDSALYLCASSLVGQVTETQYFGPGTRLLVL.

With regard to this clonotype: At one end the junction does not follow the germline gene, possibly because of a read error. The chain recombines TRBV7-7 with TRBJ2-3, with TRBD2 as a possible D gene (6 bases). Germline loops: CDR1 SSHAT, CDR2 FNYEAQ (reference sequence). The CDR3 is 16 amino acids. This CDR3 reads CASSPNGGPGTDTQYF. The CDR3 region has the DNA TGTGCTAGCAGCCCCAACGGGGGACCTGGCACAGATACGCAGTATTTT.

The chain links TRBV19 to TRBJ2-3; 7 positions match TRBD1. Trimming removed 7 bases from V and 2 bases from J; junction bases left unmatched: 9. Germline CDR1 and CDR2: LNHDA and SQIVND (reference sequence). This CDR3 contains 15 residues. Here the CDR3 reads CASNLGGQFTDTQYF. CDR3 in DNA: TGTGCCAGTAATTTAGGGGGACAGTTCACAGATACGCAGTATTTT.

The CDR3 region has the DNA TGTGCCAGCTCACCACCAGGACAGGGAAGTCAGCCCCAGCATTTT. Amino acid sequence: CASSPPGQGSQPQHF. The genes are TRBV18 and TRBJ1-5, with 8 nucleotides matching TRBD1. Germline CDR1 reads KGHSH; CDR2 reads LQKENI. After removal of 0 bases from V and 6 bases from J, the junction contained 4 bases not matched to a gene. The CDR3 spans 15 residues.

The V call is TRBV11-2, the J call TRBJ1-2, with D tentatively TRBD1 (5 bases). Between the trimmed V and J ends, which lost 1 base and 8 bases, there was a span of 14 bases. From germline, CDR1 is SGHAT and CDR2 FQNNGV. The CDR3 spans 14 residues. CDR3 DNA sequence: TGTGCCAGCAGCTTAGCTGCCAGGGCGGGAGGCTACACCTTC. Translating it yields CASSLAARAGGYTF.

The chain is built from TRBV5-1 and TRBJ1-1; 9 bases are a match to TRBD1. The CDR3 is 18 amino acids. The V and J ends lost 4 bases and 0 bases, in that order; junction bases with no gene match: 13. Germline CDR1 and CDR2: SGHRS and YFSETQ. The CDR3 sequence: CASSQPPGTGIVNTEAFF. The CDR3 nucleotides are TGCGCCAGCAGCCAACCTCCCGGGACAGGGATTGTGAACACTGAAGCTTTCTTT.

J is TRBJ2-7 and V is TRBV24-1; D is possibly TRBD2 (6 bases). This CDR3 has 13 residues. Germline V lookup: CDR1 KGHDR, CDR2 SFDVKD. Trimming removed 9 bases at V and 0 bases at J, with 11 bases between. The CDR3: CATSGESSYEQYF. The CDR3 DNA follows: TGTGCCACCTCGGGAGAGAGCTCCTACGAGCAGTACTTC.